The 25 T cell receptor beta chains presented below share a single source sample, sequenced in a study of cytomegalovirus exposure and HLA in healthy donors. Primers included in the PCR were 60 Vbeta and 13 Jbeta primers. Some clones are missing from TCRdb's copy, which holds only in-frame ones; the method was immunoSEQ multiplex PCR. Here the sample spans 120,000 or so clones, about 68% being singletons. The sequenced material came from PBMCs. The origin of the receptors is a man aged 40-49 years in good health and CMV-seropositive.

The rearrangement links TRBV5-1 to TRBJ2-3; TRBD2 agrees at 16 bases. The V segment lost 4 bases and the J segment 6 bases; nucleotides outside the gene matches: 2. The CDR3 loop spans 15 amino acids. The germline V gene has CDR1 SGHRS and CDR2 YFSETQ. CDR3 amino acids: CASSMGLAGGDTQYF. CDR3 bases: TGCGCCAGCAGCATGGGACTAGCGGGGGGGGATACGCAGTATTTT.

In this sample, this clone turned up a few times. The rearrangement links TRBV18 to TRBJ1-2; TRBD1 matches 7 bases. V shed 6 bases and J 10 bases; nucleotides not matched to a gene: 5. The CDR3 length is 11 residues. The germline V gene encodes CDR1 KGHSH and CDR2 LQKENI. The CDR3 sequence: CASSRQGNYTF. As DNA, the CDR3 is TGTGCCAGCTCTCGACAGGGCAACTACACCTTC.

J is TRBJ1-3 and V is TRBV5-6, with 9 bases that match TRBD1. The germline V gene encodes CDR1 SGHDT and CDR2 YYEEEE. The CDR3 covers 18 residues. V lost 1 base and J lost 1; bases outside the gene matches: 9. Written as DNA, the CDR3 is TGTGCCAGCAGCTTGTCCACAGGGGGCGTACCGTCTGGAAACACCATATATTTT. It codes for CASSLSTGGVPSGNTIYF.

A single count supports this clone. The CDR3 protein is CASSRGPGLAARSYEQYF. The CDR3 DNA is TGTGCCAGCAGCCGGGGGCCGGGACTAGCGGCCCGATCCTACGAGCAGTACTTC. This chain links TRBV7-2 with TRBJ2-7; 11 nucleotides match TRBD2. The CDR3 has 18 residues. The germline CDR1 and CDR2 sequences are SGHTA and FQGNSA. Trimming took 5 bases from V and 1 from J; bases not matched to a gene: 13.

This clone was counted a single time. The chain links TRBV6-5 to TRBJ2-7, with 7 bases that match TRBD1. Germline V gene data show CDR1 as MNHEY and CDR2 as SVGAGI. The CDR3 is 13 residues long. With 6 bases clipped from V and 7 bases from J, the junction kept 9 bases outside the gene matches. CDR3 region: CASSRGTSGEQYF. In DNA form, the CDR3 reads TGTGCCAGCAGCAGGGGGACATCTGGGGAGCAGTACTTC.

V gene TRBV5-1 combines with J gene TRBJ2-7, with 9 bases lining up with TRBD1. From germline, CDR1 is SGHRS and CDR2 YFSETQ. V shed 6 bases, J shed 3 bases, and the junction held 4 bases outside the gene matches. The CDR3 runs 13 residues. The CDR3 bases are TGCGCCAGCACTAGGGGACAGGGCTACGAGCAGTACTTC. Translated: CASTRGQGYEQYF. Looking up the rest from reference TRBV5-1 and TRBJ2-7 gives the full variable domain: KAGVTQTPRYLIKTRGQQVTLSCSPISGHRSVSWYQQTPGQGLQFLFEYFSETQRNKGNFPGRFSGRQFSNSRSEMNVSTLELGDSALYLCASTRGQGYEQYFGPGTRLTVT.

V gene TRBV6-6 combines with J gene TRBJ1-4, with D perhaps matching TRBD1 (5 bases). Looked up from germline, CDR1 is MNHNY and CDR2 is SVGAGI (reference sequence). V was clipped by 5 bases and J by 0 bases, with 13 bases between them. The CDR3 sequence is 16 residues long. This CDR3 is CASSPTDFATNEKLFF. CDR3 nucleotide sequence: TGTGCCAGCAGTCCGACAGACTTTGCAACTAATGAAAAACTGTTTTTT.

In this sample, this clone turned up once. For the CDR3, the DNA is TGCGCCAGCGGCGGGGGCCTGGGCGAGCAGTACTTC. Translation gives CASGGGLGEQYF. V and J are TRBV5-1 and TRBJ2-7; tentatively, D is TRBD2 (7 bases). Germline lookup yields CDR1 SGHRS and CDR2 YFSETQ. The CDR3 is 12 residues long. V was shortened by 7 bases and J by 6 bases, with 14 bases between the two germline ends. Variable domain in full (rest from reference TRBV5-1 and TRBJ2-7): KAGVTQTPRYLIKTRGQQVTLSCSPISGHRSVSWYQQTPGQGLQFLFEYFSETQRNKGNFPGRFSGRQFSNSRSEMNVSTLELGDSALYLCASGGGLGEQYFGPGTRLTVT.

The chain is built from TRBV30 and TRBJ2-2; 13 bases line up with TRBD2. CDR3 length equals 15 residues. The J segment lost 4 bases and the V segment lost 2 bases, leaving 1 base of the junction unmatched. The V gene's germline CDR1 is GTSNPN and CDR2 SVGIG (reference sequence). The DNA for the CDR3 is TGTGCCTGGAGTCGACTAGCGGGGGGCACCGGGGAGCTGTTTTTT. Its translation is CAWSRLAGGTGELFF.

The CDR3 nucleotides are TGTGCCAGCAGCATCGGACAGCGGAAGTACTTC. The encoded protein is CASSIGQRKYF. This sequence joins TRBV6-5 and TRBJ2-4; D might be TRBD1 (6 bases). Trimming cost V 6 bases and J 14 bases, with 14 bases left between them. This CDR3 comprises 11 residues. Germline V gene data show CDR1 as MNHEY and CDR2 as SVGAGI.

The rearrangement joins TRBV18 to TRBJ2-7; the match to TRBD1 covers 9 bases. The V and J ends lost 8 bases and 4 bases, in that order; junction bases with no gene match: 9. The CDR3 length is 14 residues. Germline CDR1 and CDR2: KGHSH and LQKENI. The CDR3 region has the DNA TGTGCCAGCACAACCGGGACAGGGACTTACGAGCAGTACTTC. Translated: CASTTGTGTYEQYF. The variable domain in full, completed from reference TRBV18 and TRBJ2-7, reads NAGVMQNPRHLVRRRGQEARLRCSPMKGHSHVYWYRQLPEEGLKFMVYLQKENIIDESGMPKERFSAEFPKEGPSILRIQQVVRGDSAAYFCASTTGTGTYEQYFGPGTRLTVT.

The chain recombines TRBV6-1 with TRBJ2-7, with TRBD1 as a possible D gene (6 bases). Trimming stripped 4 bases from V and 2 bases from J, with 15 bases between. There are 15 residues in the CDR3. Germline CDR1 and CDR2: MNHNS and SASEGT. CDR3 protein: CASSGKTGATYEQYF. DNA for the CDR3: TGTGCCAGCAGTGGAAAGACAGGAGCCACCTACGAGCAGTACTTC.

The chain uses TRBV5-1 and TRBJ1-1; tentative D call: TRBD1 (5 bases). The CDR3 sequence is 13 residues long. The V gene lost 0 bases and the J gene lost 7 bases, with 10 bases spanning the gap. Germline V gene lookup returns CDR1 SGHRS and CDR2 YFSETQ. The CDR3 reads CASSLAQGFEAFF. CDR3 nucleotides: TGCGCCAGCAGCTTGGCGCAGGGATTTGAAGCTTTCTTT.

In DNA, the CDR3 is TGTGCCTGGAGTGGGTTAGCGGTTCTTTCCACAGATACGCAGTATTTT. Translated, it gives CAWSGLAVLSTDTQYF. This rearrangement joins TRBV30 to TRBJ2-3, with D tentatively TRBD2 (6 bases). This CDR3 region has 16 residues. V lost 1 base to trimming and J lost 2 bases, with 16 bases between them. Germline loops: CDR1 GTSNPN, CDR2 SVGIG (reference sequence).

The chain links TRBV9 to TRBJ1-4; D is perhaps TRBD1 (5 bases). The CDR3 spans 15 residues. From germline, CDR1 is SGDLS and CDR2 YYNGEE. With 0 bases removed from V and 7 bases from J, the gap between germline ends came to 13 bases. This chain's CDR3 is CASSVDQGSGEKLFF. The CDR3 coding sequence is TGTGCCAGCAGCGTAGATCAGGGTTCGGGTGAAAAACTGTTTTTT.

DNA of the CDR3: TGTGCCAGCAGCTTTAGCGGGAGGGCGGGAGAGCAGTACTTC. Amino acids: CASSFSGRAGEQYF. The chain carries TRBV11-3 and TRBJ2-7; 11 nucleotides line up with TRBD2. Per germline, CDR1 SGHNT and CDR2 YENEEA. The CDR3 consists of 14 residues. V was pared by 3 bases and J by 7 bases, with 5 bases of the junction left unmatched.

J is TRBJ2-1 and V is TRBV5-6; a possible D gene is TRBD2 (5 bases). CDR1 and CDR2 (germline): SGHDT, YYEEEE. The germline V and J ends were trimmed by 4 bases and 7 bases, with 21 bases remaining between them. The CDR3 loop spans 16 amino acids. CDR3 sequence (DNA): TGTGCCAGCAGCACCCAGACTACCCCTCGGGGAAATGAGCAGTTCTTC. Its translation is CASSTQTTPRGNEQFF.

V gene TRBV12-5 combines with J gene TRBJ1-3; 7 positions match TRBD1. The CDR3 covers 16 residues. Germline trimming cut 6 bases from V and 3 bases from J; bases unmatched to any gene: 11. Germline CDR1 is LGHNT and CDR2 is FRNRAP. The CDR3, as DNA: TGTGCTAGTGGACCCAAATCGACAGGGCATGGAAACACCATATATTTT. This translates into CASGPKSTGHGNTIYF.

The chain links TRBV14 to TRBJ2-6, with D hard to call. The germline gives CDR1 SGHDN, CDR2 FVKESK. The CDR3 covers 13 residues. The V end was cut by 3 bases, the J end by 3 bases, with 3 bases between. In nucleotides, the CDR3 is TGTGCCAGCAGCCAGAGTGGGGCCAACGTCCTGACTTTC. Its protein is CASSQSGANVLTF.

The genes are TRBV6-1 and TRBJ1-5; D not resolved. The V and J ends lost 6 bases and 1 base respectively, with 4 bases between them. Per germline, CDR1 MNHNS and CDR2 SASEGT. The CDR3 spans 12 residues. The CDR3: CASSPSNQPQHF. The CDR3 coding sequence is TGTGCCAGCAGCCCAAGCAATCAGCCCCAGCATTTT.

The chain is built from TRBV5-1 and TRBJ2-2; 8 nucleotides agree with TRBD1. The CDR3 sequence is 15 residues long. The germline V gene has CDR1 SGHRS and CDR2 YFSETQ. The V and J ends lost 3 bases and 5 bases, in that order; junction bases with no gene match: 6. The CDR3 region is CASSYGQGGTGELFF. The CDR3 nucleotides read TGCGCCAGCAGCTACGGACAGGGTGGGACCGGGGAGCTGTTTTTT.

The V and J genes are TRBV11-3 and TRBJ2-3; D call uncertain. The germline CDR1 and CDR2 sequences are SGHNT and YENEEA. This CDR3 is 13 amino acids long. The V end was cut by 7 bases, the J end by 0 bases, with 8 bases between. CDR3 residues: CASKHISTDTQYF. CDR3 sequence (DNA): TGTGCCAGCAAACACATCAGCACAGATACGCAGTATTTT.

The gene calls are TRBV28 and TRBJ2-4; TRBD2 matches at 12 bases. Germline CDR1 is MDHEN and CDR2 is SYDVKM. The CDR3 loop spans 19 amino acids. V gave up 5 bases and J gave up 3 bases; unmatched junction bases: 14. The CDR3 spells CASSATAGLAGSHKNIQYF. CDR3 in DNA: TGTGCCAGCAGTGCAACCGCCGGACTAGCGGGAAGCCACAAAAACATTCAGTACTTC.

The chain carries TRBV6-4 and TRBJ2-1; the D gene is possibly TRBD1 (6 bases). The V gene's germline CDR1 is MRHNA and CDR2 SNTAGT. The ends were cut back, 4 bases at V and 9 bases at J, with 13 bases in the middle. The CDR3 runs 13 residues. In DNA form, the CDR3 reads TGTGCCAGCAGTGTTACACAGGGTTCTGAGCAGTTCTTC. Residues: CASSVTQGSEQFF.

This chain links TRBV9 with TRBJ2-3; D is unresolved. The CDR3 has 11 amino acids. CDR1 and CDR2 (germline): SGDLS, YYNGEE. The V end lost 3 bases, the J end lost 8 bases, and 7 bases lay between the germline ends. CDR3 coding DNA: TGTGCCAGCAGCGCCCTCGGTACGCAGTATTTT. Translation gives CASSALGTQYF.